This T cell receptor (beta chain) was identified during a study of T cells expressing NK-cell markers (dated by TCRdb to 2018 to 2020). For the wider study: TCR beta-chain repertoires were profiled in sorted CD3+CD56+NKG2C+, CD3+CD56+NKG2C- and CD3+CD56-NKG2C+ T-cell subsets from eight donors. Among the eight sequenced donors, only one was HCMV-seronegative, while the other seven were HCMV-seropositive. The eight sequenced donors were randomly selected healthy volunteers, three men and five women. The libraries were sequenced on Illumina HiSeq 2000/2500, MiSeq or NextSeq, producing 2 x 150 bp reads.

General findings and caveats noted by the study authors: For 6 or 7 donors, the dominant CD3+CD56+NKG2C+ clonotypes were among the top 10 CD8+ clonotypes and accounted for about 1.0-7.5% of CD8+ T cells. Those dominant clonotypes were again the most abundant among CD3+CD56-NKG2C+ cells in a few donors, at about 25-65%. Whether the expanded NKG2C-expressing T cell clones were specific for HCMV antigens was left unclear.

The CDR3 holds 13 amino acids from the cysteine to the phenylalanine. The DNA is not on file. For this clonotype: Its antigen is unknown.

HCMV serostatus was determined by detecting HCMV-specific IgG in serum with a commercial ELISA kit. Ficoll density gradient centrifugation was used to isolate peripheral blood mononuclear cells from blood. TCRdb names Illumina HiSeq 2000 as the instrument used. 5'RACE template switching, by which a universal primer site and unique molecular identifiers were added, was used to make TCR beta cDNA libraries. Synthesis of cDNA was primed from the TCR beta constant segment and was followed by two consecutive PCR amplification steps. In the paper's pipeline: MIGEC was used to demultiplex reads and group reads by UMI, and MiTCR was used to assemble and quantify clonotypes. To remove erroneous sequences, TCR cDNA sequences were retained only when supported by two or more reads. Downstream repertoire analysis used the tcR package, and clonotypes were matched across fractions by CDR3 nucleotide sequence plus V segment. Antigen specificity was annotated against VDJdb with VDJmatch, allowing one amino acid substitution in CDR3. Each entry corresponds to one CDR3 protein sequence from reads that TCRdb reprocessed, and DNA is not given. These V and J calls rely on TCRdb rather than the paper's analysis. The sample's table covers about 150,000 distinct CDR3 sequences. The ten largest account for around 35% of the sample.

Here the chain combines TRBV12-3 or TRBV12-4 and TRBJ1-2; TCRdb's D gene call, TRBD1, goes unchecked for lack of DNA. The source material was blood T cells: a sorted CD56 or NKG2C T cell subset, CD4+ or CD8+ T cells, or bulk PBMC T cells (not recorded which). This TCR was recovered from a woman between 50 and 59 years old in good health. Donor details come from another sample of the same person, matched by shared clones. CDR3 reads: CASSFGGLGGYTF.